This is a list of T cell receptor beta chains from one sample in a study of graft-versus-host responses after intestinal transplantation. Repertoires were generated with immunoSEQ multiplex PCR, while TCRdb's copy carries only in-frame clones and drops some. The table includes more than 10,000 clones, about 86% detected once. Material: PBMCs, obtained about 130 days after transplant. These TCRs come from a human patient who received an intestinal transplant, so some T cells may come from the graft donor. Both conserved end residues are trimmed from each CDR3. Size values are once, few and many counts, or a class for expanded clones, and some rows have none.

CDR3: ASSERVSYNEQF; size: -; J: TRBJ2-1; V: TRBV10-1
CDR3: ASSMMAATEAF; size: -; J: TRBJ1-1; V: TRBV19
CDR3: ASSLWGSTDTQY; size: -; J: TRBJ2-3; V: TRBV5-8
CDR3: ASSYSTSTDTQY; size: -; J: TRBJ2-3; V: TRBV6-5
CDR3: ASSLGTGDLEIN; size: -; J: TRBJ2-7; V: TRBV7-9
CDR3: ASSPSGTNEKLF; size: few; J: TRBJ1-4; V: TRBV18
CDR3: ASSDRDTGELF; size: -; J: TRBJ2-2; V: TRBV6-1
CDR3: ASSPRTAAVAGEQF; size: -; J: TRBJ2-1; V: TRBV5-1
CDR3: ASSTPDGTNEKSYNEQF; size: -; J: TRBJ2-1; V: TRBV9
CDR3: ASSEALAGGPDTQY; size: -; J: TRBJ2-3; V: TRBV6-1
CDR3: ASSRGAWEDYNEQF; size: few; J: TRBJ2-1; V: TRBV4-2
CDR3: ASSQGYPSGTTDYNEQF; size: -; J: TRBJ2-1; V: TRBV4-2
CDR3: AISAAGEGSYEQY; size: -; J: TRBJ2-7; V: TRBV10-3
CDR3: ASSPDRDRAKKLF; size: -; J: TRBJ1-4; V: TRBV18
CDR3: ASSLWGSNQPQH; size: -; J: TRBJ1-5; V: TRBV5-6
CDR3: AISPLLAGGNTEAF; size: -; J: TRBJ1-1; V: TRBV10-3
CDR3: ASSLEGMGLGLEQY; size: -; J: TRBJ2-7; V: TRBV7-8
CDR3: ASRRDSRSYNEQF; size: -; J: TRBJ2-1; V: TRBV6-5
CDR3: ASSMIDRESEKLF; size: -; J: TRBJ1-4; V: TRBV19
CDR3: ASSVSQNTLTEAF; size: -; J: TRBJ1-1; V: TRBV2
CDR3: ASRLDGNYGYT; size: -; J: TRBJ1-2; V: TRBV6-5
CDR3: ASTLRDHQGYT; size: -; J: TRBJ1-2; V: TRBV9
CDR3: ASSVVNRAEAF; size: -; J: TRBJ1-1; V: TRBV9
CDR3: ASSTTGDGDTEAF; size: -; J: TRBJ1-1; V: TRBV5-1
CDR3: ASSSWTGEAF; size: -; J: TRBJ1-1; V: TRBV13
CDR3: ASSYAPTHYNEQF; size: once; J: TRBJ2-1; V: TRBV19
CDR3: ASSQDAVVPQETQY; size: -; J: TRBJ2-5; V: TRBV4-2
CDR3: ASSWPRGVDEQF; size: -; J: TRBJ2-1; V: TRBV5-1
CDR3: ASAPTSRRAQGANTGELF; size: -; J: TRBJ2-2; V: TRBV12-5
CDR3: ASSSTGAGANVLT; size: few; J: TRBJ2-6; V: TRBV6-9
CDR3: ASSYGTDPTYEQY; size: -; J: TRBJ2-7; V: TRBV5-4
CDR3: ASSESTSGSYEQY; size: once; J: TRBJ2-7; V: TRBV10-2
CDR3: ASSRGSRQPQH; size: -; J: TRBJ1-5; V: TRBV27
CDR3: AYGLGASNQPQH; size: -; J: TRBJ1-5; V: TRBV30
CDR3: ASSQSQQGQETQY; size: -; J: TRBJ2-5; V: TRBV4-1
CDR3: ASSFGGNTGELF; size: -; J: TRBJ2-2; V: TRBV28
CDR3: ASTNPGTATEAF; size: -; J: TRBJ1-1; V: TRBV19
CDR3: ASSLETSGLPYNEQF; size: -; J: TRBJ2-1; V: TRBV7-2
CDR3: ASSQDSGLATDTQY; size: -; J: TRBJ2-3; V: TRBV14
CDR3: ASSPSLNEQF; size: -; J: TRBJ2-1; V: TRBV7-8
CDR3: ASSLWGFQETQY; size: -; J: TRBJ2-5; V: TRBV11-1
CDR3: ASGFVGVDTQY; size: -; J: TRBJ2-3; V: TRBV12-5
CDR3: ASLWTASSYEQY; size: -; J: TRBJ2-7; V: TRBV2
CDR3: AISEPRQGYGYT; size: -; J: TRBJ1-2; V: TRBV10-3
CDR3: ASSQGPGEQY; size: -; J: TRBJ2-7; V: TRBV10-1
CDR3: ASSLYTGRGYGYT; size: -; J: TRBJ1-2; V: TRBV5-6
CDR3: ASSENRETYEQY; size: -; J: TRBJ2-7; V: TRBV2